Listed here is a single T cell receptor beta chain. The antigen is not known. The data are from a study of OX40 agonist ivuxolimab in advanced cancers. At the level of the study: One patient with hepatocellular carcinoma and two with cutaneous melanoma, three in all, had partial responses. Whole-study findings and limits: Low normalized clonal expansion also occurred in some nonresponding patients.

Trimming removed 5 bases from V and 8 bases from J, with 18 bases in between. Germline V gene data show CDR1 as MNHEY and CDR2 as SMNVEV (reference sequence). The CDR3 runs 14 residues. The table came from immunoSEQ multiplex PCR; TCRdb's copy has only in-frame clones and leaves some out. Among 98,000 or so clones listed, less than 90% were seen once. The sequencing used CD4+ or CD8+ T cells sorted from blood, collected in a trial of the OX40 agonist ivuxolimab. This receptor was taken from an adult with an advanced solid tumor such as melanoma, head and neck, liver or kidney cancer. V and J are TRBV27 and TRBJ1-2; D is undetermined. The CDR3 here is CASSPFHGFGGYTF. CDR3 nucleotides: TGTGCCAGCAGTCCGTTTCATGGGTTCGGAGGCTACACCTTC.